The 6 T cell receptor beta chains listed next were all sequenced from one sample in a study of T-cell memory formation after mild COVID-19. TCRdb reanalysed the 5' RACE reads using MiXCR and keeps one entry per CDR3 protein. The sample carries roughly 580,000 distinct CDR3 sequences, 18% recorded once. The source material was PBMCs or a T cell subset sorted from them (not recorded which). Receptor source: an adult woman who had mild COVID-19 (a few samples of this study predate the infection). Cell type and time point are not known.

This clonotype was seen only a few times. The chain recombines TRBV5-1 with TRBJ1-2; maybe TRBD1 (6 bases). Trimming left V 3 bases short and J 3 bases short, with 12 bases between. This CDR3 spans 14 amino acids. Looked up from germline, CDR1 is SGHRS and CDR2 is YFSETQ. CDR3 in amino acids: CASSWSSGDYGYTF. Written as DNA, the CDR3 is TGCGCCAGCAGCTGGTCCTCAGGGGACTATGGCTACACCTTC. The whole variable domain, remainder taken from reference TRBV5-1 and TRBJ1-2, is KAGVTQTPRYLIKTRGQQVTLSCSPISGHRSVSWYQQTPGQGLQFLFEYFSETQRNKGNFPGRFSGRQFSNSRSEMNVSTLELGDSALYLCASSWSSGDYGYTFGSGTRLTVV.

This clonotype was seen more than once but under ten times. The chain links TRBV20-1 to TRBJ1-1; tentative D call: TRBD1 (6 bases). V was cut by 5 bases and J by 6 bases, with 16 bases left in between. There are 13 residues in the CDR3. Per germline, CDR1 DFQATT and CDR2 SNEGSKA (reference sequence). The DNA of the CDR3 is TGCAGTGCTGGGACAACCGGATCCGCTGAAGCTTTCTTT. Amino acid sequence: CSAGTTGSAEAFF.

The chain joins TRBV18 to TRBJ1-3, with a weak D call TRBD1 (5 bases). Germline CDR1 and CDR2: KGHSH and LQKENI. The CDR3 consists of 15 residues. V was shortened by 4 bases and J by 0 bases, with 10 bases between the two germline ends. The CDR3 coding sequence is TGTGCCAGCTCACAGGGACCGGGCTCTGGAAACACCATATATTTT. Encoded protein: CASSQGPGSGNTIYF.

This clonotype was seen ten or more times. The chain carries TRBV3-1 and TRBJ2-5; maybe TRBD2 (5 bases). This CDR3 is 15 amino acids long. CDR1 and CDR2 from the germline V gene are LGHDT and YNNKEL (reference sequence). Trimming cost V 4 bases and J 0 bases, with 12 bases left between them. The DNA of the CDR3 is TGTGCCAGCAGCCGACGTGGGGAGAACCAAGAGACCCAGTACTTC. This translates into CASSRRGENQETQYF.

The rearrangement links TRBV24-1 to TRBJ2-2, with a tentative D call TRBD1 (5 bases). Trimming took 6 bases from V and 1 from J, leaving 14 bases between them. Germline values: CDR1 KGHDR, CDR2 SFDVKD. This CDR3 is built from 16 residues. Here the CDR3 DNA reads TGTGCCACCAGTAACCCGATTGGACAGAACACCGGGGAGCTGTTTTTT. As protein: CATSNPIGQNTGELFF.

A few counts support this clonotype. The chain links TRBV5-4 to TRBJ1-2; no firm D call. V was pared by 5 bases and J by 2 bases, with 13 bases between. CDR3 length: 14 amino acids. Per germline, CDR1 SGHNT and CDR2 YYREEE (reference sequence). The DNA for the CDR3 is TGTGCCAGCAGTAGTAACGCGGGAAACTATGGCTACACCTTC. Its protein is CASSSNAGNYGYTF. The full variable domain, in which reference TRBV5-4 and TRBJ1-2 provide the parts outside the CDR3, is ETGVTQSPTHLIKTRGQQVTLRCSSQSGHNTVSWYQQALGQGPQFIFQYYREEENGRGNFPPRFSGLQFPNYSSELNVNALELDDSALYLCASSSNAGNYGYTFGSGTRLTVV.